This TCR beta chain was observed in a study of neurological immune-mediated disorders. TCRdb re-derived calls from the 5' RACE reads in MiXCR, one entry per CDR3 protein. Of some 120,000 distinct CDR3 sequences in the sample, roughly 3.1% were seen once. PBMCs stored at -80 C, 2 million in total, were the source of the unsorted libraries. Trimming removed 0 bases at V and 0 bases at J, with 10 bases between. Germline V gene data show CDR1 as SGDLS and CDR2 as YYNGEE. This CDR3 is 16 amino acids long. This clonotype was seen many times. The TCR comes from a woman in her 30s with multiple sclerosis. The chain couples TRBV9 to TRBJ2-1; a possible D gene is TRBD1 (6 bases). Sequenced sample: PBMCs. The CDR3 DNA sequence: TGTGCCAGCAGCGTAGGGACAGCTAGCTCCTACAATGAGCAGTTCTTC. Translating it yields CASSVGTASSYNEQFF.